These 9 T cell receptor beta chains were sequenced from one sample in a study of T cell repertoires in cytomegalovirus infection. One entry per CDR3 protein results from TCRdb running MiXCR on the reads. The table records hundreds of thousands of distinct CDR3 sequences, 20% to 25% of them present only once. The sequenced sample consisted of CD8+ T cells from PBMCs. Receptor source: a human donor in good health (CMV status not recorded). Some clones in this sample may be carry-over from other donors' samples.

This clonotype was counted only a few times. This sequence joins TRBV20-1 and TRBJ2-7, with 9 bases aligning to TRBD1. CDR3 size: 15 residues. V trimming: 5 bases; J trimming: 1 base; junction bases outside the gene matches: 9. Germline assignment: CDR1 DFQATT and CDR2 SNEGSKA (reference sequence). CDR3 residues: CSASKQGQGSYEQYF. The CDR3, as DNA: TGCAGTGCTTCCAAACAGGGACAGGGTTCCTACGAGCAGTACTTC.

The gene calls are TRBV14 and TRBJ1-1, with TRBD1 matching 8 bases. This CDR3 is built from 19 residues. Germline V CDR1 and CDR2: SGHDN, FVKESK. V shed 0 bases and J 7 bases; nucleotides not matched to a gene: 19. This CDR3 reads CASSQDQWSGGFPSHEAFF. Here the CDR3 DNA reads TGTGCCAGCAGCCAAGATCAATGGTCAGGGGGCTTTCCTTCACATGAAGCTTTCTTT.

The chain has TRBV29-1 and TRBJ2-2, with 8 bases fitting TRBD2. This CDR3 contains 14 residues. Trimming took 6 bases from V and 2 from J; bases not matched to a gene: 5. Germline loops: CDR1 SQVTM, CDR2 ANQGSEA. The CDR3 reads CSVVGLDNTGELFF. The CDR3 nucleotides are TGCAGCGTGGTGGGACTAGACAACACCGGGGAGCTGTTTTTT.

This clonotype was seen at least ten times. The chain joins TRBV7-6 to TRBJ2-1; no clear D gene. The CDR3 extends over 13 amino acids. Between the trimmed V and J ends, which lost 2 bases and 7 bases, there was a span of 9 bases. CDR1 and CDR2 (germline): SGHVS, FNYEAQ. CDR3 protein: CASSLNLINEQFF. In DNA form, the CDR3 reads TGTGCCAGCAGCTTAAATTTGATTAATGAGCAGTTCTTC.

This sequence joins TRBV2 and TRBJ2-3; 9 bases line up with TRBD2. V gave up 5 bases and J gave up 2 bases; unmatched junction bases: 11. From germline, CDR1 is SNHLY and CDR2 FYNNEI. The CDR3 sequence is 17 residues long. The CDR3 sequence: CASSHLKRGAYTDTQYF. The CDR3 DNA reads as TGTGCCAGCAGTCATCTCAAGCGGGGGGCCTACACAGATACGCAGTATTTT.

In its sample, this clonotype was seen a few times. The chain carries TRBV29-1 and TRBJ2-3; D call uncertain. V lost 8 bases, J lost 6 bases, and 9 bases lay in between. This CDR3 region has 10 residues. In germline, CDR1 is SQVTM, CDR2 ANQGSEA. As DNA, the CDR3 is TGCAGCTGGGTCCGGGATACGCAGTATTTT. Translating it yields CSWVRDTQYF.

This clonotype was detected ten times or more. The chain employs TRBV7-6 and TRBJ2-1; 12 nucleotides match TRBD2. The J segment lost 6 bases and the V segment lost 1 base, leaving 4 bases of the junction unmatched. Per the germline V gene, CDR1 is SGHVS and CDR2 is FNYEAQ. The CDR3 is 16 residues long. CDR3 nucleotide sequence: TGTGCCAGCAGCTTAGGCCCTAGCGGGGGGGCCAATGAGCAGTTCTTC. This codes for CASSLGPSGGANEQFF. Drawing the rest from reference TRBV7-6 and TRBJ2-1, the complete variable domain is GAGVSQSPRYKVTKRGQDVALRCDPISGHVSLYWYRQALGQGPEFLTYFNYEAQQDKSGLPNDRFSAERPEGSISTLTIQRTEQRDSAMYRCASSLGPSGGANEQFFGPGTRLTVL.

This clonotype appeared many times. The chain employs TRBV7-2 and TRBJ2-1; 10 bases map to TRBD1. The junction had 9 bases not matched to a gene; V was cut back by 4 bases and J by 0 bases. Germline CDR1 SGHTA, CDR2 FQGNSA. The CDR3 loop spans 18 amino acids. The CDR3 region is CASSSPWRTGGSYNEQFF. The CDR3 coding sequence is TGTGCCAGCAGCTCCCCTTGGCGGACAGGGGGCTCCTACAATGAGCAGTTCTTC.

The genes are TRBV4-2 and TRBJ2-5, with TRBD2 matching 10 bases. V was pared by 1 base and J by 2 bases, with 7 bases of the junction left unmatched. Germline V gene sequence: CDR1 LGHNA, CDR2 YNFKEQ. The CDR3 spans 17 residues. The CDR3 nucleotides read TGTGCCAGCAGCCAAGCGCTGAGTAGCGGGGGGCAAGAGACCCAGTACTTC. It codes for CASSQALSSGGQETQYF.